Each of the 18 T cell receptor beta chains below was sequenced from the same sample in a study of cytomegalovirus exposure and HLA in healthy donors. The PCR used 60 Vbeta and 13 Jbeta primers. Using immunoSEQ multiplex PCR, the repertoire was profiled, and TCRdb retains in-frame clones only, with some absent. Of around 100,000 clones listed, 76% are singletons. What was sequenced was PBMCs. These receptors were taken from a man in his forties or fifties in good health and CMV-seronegative.

The chain links TRBV6-6 to TRBJ1-2; D is ambiguous. The ends were cut back, 0 bases at V and 4 bases at J, with 12 bases in the middle. Germline V gene data show CDR1 as MNHNY and CDR2 as SVGAGI (reference sequence). This CDR3 comprises 15 residues. The CDR3 sequence is CASSYSEGGSYGYTF. As DNA, the CDR3 is TGTGCCAGCAGTTACTCGGAGGGCGGGAGCTATGGCTACACCTTC.

The rearrangement uses TRBV18 and TRBJ1-4; 7 bases are a match to TRBD1. V lost 6 bases and J lost 5; bases outside the gene matches: 6. Germline V gives CDR1 KGHSH, CDR2 LQKENI. This CDR3 region has 14 residues. DNA of the CDR3: TGTGCCAGCTCCGTGGGACAGAGGAATGAAAAACTGTTTTTT. The encoded protein is CASSVGQRNEKLFF.

V usage is TRBV5-1 and J usage is TRBJ1-1; 8 bases align to TRBD1. The J segment lost 5 bases and the V segment lost 2 bases, leaving 8 bases of the junction unmatched. CDR3 length: 15 residues. Germline V gene sequence: CDR1 SGHRS, CDR2 YFSETQ. The CDR3 DNA follows: TGCGCCAGCAGCTTCGGTCAGGGGGCGCAAACTGAAGCTTTCTTT. Translating gives CASSFGQGAQTEAFF.

The chain couples TRBV6-6 to TRBJ2-2; 10 bases fit TRBD1. The germline V gene has CDR1 MNHNY and CDR2 SVGAGI (reference sequence). This CDR3 has 15 residues. Trimming cost V 4 bases and J 6 bases; bases outside gene matches: 5. The DNA for the CDR3 is TGTGCCAGCAGTTGGACAGGGGGAGGAGCCGGGGAGCTGTTTTTT. Translating gives CASSWTGGGAGELFF.

The CDR3 nucleotides are TGTGCCAGCAGCAGGGACAGGGACTACGAGCAGTACTTC. The encoded protein is CASSRDRDYEQYF. V gene TRBV7-8 combines with J gene TRBJ2-7, with 9 bases fitting TRBD1. Trimming removed 5 bases from V and 3 bases from J; junction bases left unmatched: 2. The CDR3 sequence is 13 residues long. CDR1 and CDR2 from the germline V gene are SGHVS and FQNEAQ.

This chain joins TRBV11-2 and TRBJ1-3; D unresolved. The V end lost 5 bases, the J end lost 4 bases, and 6 bases lay between the germline ends. Germline CDR1 is SGHAT and CDR2 is FQNNGV. This CDR3 region has 12 residues. CDR3 DNA sequence: TGTGCCAGCAGCCTCCTAGGAAACACCATATATTTT. Translation: CASSLLGNTIYF.

The rearrangement links TRBV6-1 to TRBJ2-3, with 9 bases that match TRBD1. Germline V gene data show CDR1 as MNHNS and CDR2 as SASEGT. This CDR3 spans 16 amino acids. V was pared by 3 bases and J by 6 bases, with 10 bases of the junction left unmatched. This CDR3 reads CASSDGTGRGWDTQYF. In DNA, the CDR3 is TGTGCCAGCAGTGACGGGACAGGGCGGGGGTGGGATACGCAGTATTTT.

This clone was seen only once. The rearrangement joins TRBV5-8 to TRBJ2-5; 11 bases are a match to TRBD2. The CDR3 sequence is 15 residues long. The germline gives CDR1 SGHTS, CDR2 YDEGEE. V dropped 4 bases and J dropped 2; count of bases not matched to a gene: 4. The CDR3, as DNA: TGTGCCAGCAGCCCCGGGACTAGCGGACAAGAGACCCAGTACTTC. Protein: CASSPGTSGQETQYF.

The V and J genes are TRBV29-1 and TRBJ1-2; 8 bases are shared with TRBD1. The CDR3 has 15 residues. Germline V gene data show CDR1 as SQVTM and CDR2 as ANQGSEA. With 0 bases clipped from V and 4 bases from J, the junction kept 7 bases outside the gene matches. In DNA form, the CDR3 reads TGCAGCGTTGAAGATGAAGGACAGGGAATCTATGGCTACACCTTC. Amino acids: CSVEDEGQGIYGYTF.

The gene calls are TRBV5-4 and TRBJ2-4; 15 nucleotides agree with TRBD2. The CDR3 runs 17 residues. The V gene's germline CDR1 is SGHNT and CDR2 YYREEE (reference sequence). The V segment lost 4 bases and the J segment 7 bases; nucleotides outside the gene matches: 9. The CDR3 loop is CASSPWTSGGASNIQYF. In nucleotides, the CDR3 is TGTGCCAGCAGCCCATGGACTAGCGGGGGGGCAAGTAACATTCAGTACTTC.

The rearrangement joins TRBV25-1 to TRBJ1-3, with D hard to call. The CDR3 is 12 residues long. The V end lost 3 bases, the J end lost 4 bases, and 4 bases lay between the germline ends. Germline CDR1 is MGHDK and CDR2 is SYGVNS. CDR3 sequence: CASSDGGNTIYF. The CDR3 bases are TGTGCCAGCAGTGACGGGGGAAACACCATATATTTT.

The chain has TRBV5-1 and TRBJ2-7, with 8 bases identical to TRBD2. This CDR3 comprises 14 residues. The germline V gene has CDR1 SGHRS and CDR2 YFSETQ. Unmatched junction bases numbered 4, after V lost 0 bases and J lost 5 bases. CDR3 sequence: CASSLAGGADEQYF. The CDR3 DNA reads as TGCGCCAGCAGCTTGGCCGGGGGGGCCGACGAGCAGTACTTC.

The rearrangement joins TRBV11-3 to TRBJ1-4; D is possibly TRBD1 (6 bases). Trimming shortened V by 5 bases and J by 8 bases, and 15 bases separated the two germline ends. CDR1 is SGHNT and CDR2 is YENEEA in the germline V gene. The CDR3 contains 14 residues. The CDR3 coding sequence is TGTGCCAGCAGCCTCGGGACAAGAGGGGAAAAACTGTTTTTT. It specifies CASSLGTRGEKLFF.

As concerns this clone: A junction boundary mismatches the germline segment, possibly from a read error. The V gene is TRBV7-9, the J gene TRBJ1-5, with D hard to call. The CDR3 covers 13 residues. The germline V gene has CDR1 SEHNR and CDR2 FQNEAQ (reference sequence). The CDR3 DNA is TGTTCCAGCAGCGGACTGGGAAATCAGCCCCAGCATTTT. Translated, it gives CSSSGLGNQPQHF.

V usage is TRBV30 and J usage is TRBJ2-5; 7 nucleotides agree with TRBD1. The CDR3 has 14 residues. Looked up from germline, CDR1 is GTSNPN and CDR2 is SVGIG (reference sequence). With V trimmed by 3 bases and J by 1 base, 5 bases remained unmatched. For the CDR3, the DNA is TGTGCCTGGAGCAACCGGGACAGCCAAGAGACCCAGTACTTC. This sequence encodes CAWSNRDSQETQYF.

The rearrangement links TRBV2 to TRBJ2-7; D gene uncertain. The V gene's germline CDR1 is SNHLY and CDR2 FYNNEI. The V gene lost 2 bases and the J gene lost 6 bases, with 11 bases spanning the gap. The CDR3 length is 13 residues. The CDR3 bases are TGTGCCAGCAGTGAATGGGCAGAAGGCGAGCAGTACGTC. This encodes CASSEWAEGEQYV.

V usage is TRBV7-6 and J usage is TRBJ2-7, with a tentative D call TRBD2 (5 bases). Trimming removed 1 base at V and 7 bases at J, with 20 bases between. The CDR3 contains 16 residues. Germline V gene lookup returns CDR1 SGHVS and CDR2 FNYEAQ. CDR3 in DNA: TGTGCCAGCAGCTTAGAGGCGGTCGGGTTCCCGGGGGAGCAGTACTTC. It specifies CASSLEAVGFPGEQYF.

The V and J genes are TRBV15 and TRBJ1-1, with 9 bases identical to TRBD1. The CDR3 is 13 amino acids. V lost 8 bases, J lost 3 bases, and 4 bases stayed unmatched. From germline, CDR1 is LNHNV and CDR2 YYDKDF (reference sequence). CDR3 in amino acids: CATEGTGYTEAFF. The CDR3 coding sequence is TGTGCCACCGAGGGGACAGGGTACACTGAAGCTTTCTTT.